These 32 T cell receptor beta chains share one sample of origin, sequenced in a study of T-cell reconstitution after alpha-beta-depleted transplantation in children. Preparation of the TCRbeta library involved a method that used unique molecular identifiers. MiXCR was run by TCRdb on the PCR reads, yielding one entry per CDR3 protein. The data hold about 460,000 distinct CDR3 sequences, with 8% to 11% observed a single time. The sequences come from PBMCs, collected before TCRalphabeta/CD19-depleted stem cell transplant. Source of these receptors: a child aged 2-9 years with inherited bone marrow failure, due to receive a stem cell transplant.

With regard to this clonotype: This may arise from a read error, as a much more abundant clone is one base away. V is TRBV7-4 and J is TRBJ2-7; D could derive from TRBD1 or TRBD2 (5 bases each). V dropped 5 bases and J dropped 5 bases, with 19 bases sitting between them. CDR1 and CDR2 (germline): SGHVT, SQSDAQ. The CDR3 totals 15 residues. CDR3 sequence: CASSPGTGFPHEQYF. The DNA of the CDR3 is TGTGCCAGCAGCCCAGGGACGGGGTTCCCCCACGAGCAGTACTTC.

This clonotype occurred a few times. This chain joins TRBV6-1 and TRBJ2-1; 7 bases are shared with TRBD2. Germline lookup yields CDR1 MNHNS and CDR2 SASEGT. After removal of 1 base from V and 8 bases from J, the junction contained 11 bases not matched to a gene. There are 16 residues in the CDR3. The CDR3 spells CASSEVRGRARDEQFF. The CDR3 nucleotides are TGTGCCAGCAGTGAAGTCAGAGGGAGGGCCCGGGATGAGCAGTTCTTC.

In this sample, this clonotype turned up once. This chain connects TRBV4-2 to TRBJ1-1; D unresolved. Trimming took 10 bases from V and 0 from J, leaving 21 bases between them. The germline V gene encodes CDR1 LGHNA and CDR2 YNFKEQ. The CDR3 has 16 residues. CDR3 amino acids: CAMGPGPQKLNTEAFF. The DNA of the CDR3 is TGTGCCATGGGCCCCGGCCCCCAGAAATTGAACACTGAAGCTTTCTTT.

This clonotype has ten or more counts. The V gene is TRBV5-1, the J gene TRBJ2-3; 15 nucleotides line up with TRBD2. Germline V gene data show CDR1 as SGHRS and CDR2 as YFSETQ. V lost 4 bases to trimming and J lost 0 bases; unmatched junction nucleotides: 6. There are 18 residues in the CDR3. This CDR3 is CASSRGLAGGPSTDTQYF. CDR3 in DNA: TGCGCCAGCAGCCGAGGACTAGCGGGAGGGCCGAGCACAGATACGCAGTATTTT.

This clonotype was picked up a small number of times. The V call is TRBV20-1, the J call TRBJ2-1; 12 nucleotides agree with TRBD2. The germline V gene has CDR1 DFQATT and CDR2 SNEGSKA (reference sequence). CDR3 length: 16 amino acids. Losses at the gene ends were 4 bases for V and 0 bases for J; bases not matched to a gene: 4. CDR3 nucleotide sequence: TGCAGTGCTATCCTAGCGGGAGGGTACTCCTACAATGAGCAGTTCTTC. Translation gives CSAILAGGYSYNEQFF.

This clonotype was picked up many times. V is TRBV11-1 and J is TRBJ2-2, with 13 bases matching TRBD2. This CDR3 comprises 21 residues. Unmatched junction bases numbered 14, after V lost 3 bases and J lost 1 base. Germline V lookup: CDR1 SGHAT, CDR2 FQDESV (reference sequence). The CDR3 bases are TGTGCCAGCAGCTTTTTGTTGGGGCGGACTAGCGGGAGCCTGAACACCGGGGAGCTGTTTTTT. Its protein product is CASSFLLGRTSGSLNTGELFF.

The table lists this clonotype with many counts. DNA of the CDR3: TGCGCCAGCAGCTTGGACCGCCAGACCCTCCACTTT. Amino acid sequence: CASSLDRQTLHF. The chain is built from TRBV5-1 and TRBJ1-6; D is uncertain. The CDR3 consists of 12 residues. V lost 0 bases, J lost 14 bases, and 9 bases lay in between. Germline lookup yields CDR1 SGHRS and CDR2 YFSETQ.

This clonotype has a count of ten or more. The V call is TRBV10-2, the J call TRBJ2-4, with 7 bases matching TRBD2. Germline CDR1 and CDR2: WSHSY and SAAADI. V was clipped by 3 bases and J by 8 bases; unmatched bases: 7. The CDR3 runs 14 residues. CDR3: CASSDVAGVDIQYF. In nucleotides, the CDR3 is TGCGCCAGCAGTGATGTTGCGGGAGTGGACATTCAGTACTTC.

The CDR3 reads CATSDPGLPYEQYF. The CDR3 DNA follows: TGTGCCACCAGTGACCCGGGCCTCCCCTACGAGCAGTACTTC. The gene calls are TRBV24-1 and TRBJ2-7; D is unclear. V was pared by 4 bases and J by 2 bases, with 11 bases between. CDR3 size: 14 residues. CDR1 KGHDR and CDR2 SFDVKD come from the germline V gene.

CDR3 sequence (DNA): TGCAGTGCTAGTTGGGTCCCCACTAATCAGCCCCAGCATTTT. The encoded protein is CSASWVPTNQPQHF. J is TRBJ1-5 and V is TRBV20-1; no definite D call. Germline assignment: CDR1 DFQATT and CDR2 SNEGSKA (reference sequence). Trimming removed 3 bases at V and 4 bases at J, with 13 bases between. The CDR3 has 14 residues.

This clonotype has just a few counts. The chain links TRBV3-1 to TRBJ2-7; perhaps D is TRBD1 or TRBD2 (5 bases each). The CDR3 runs to 18 residues. Germline-derived CDR1 and CDR2 are LGHDT and YNNKEL (reference sequence). Between the trimmed V and J ends, which lost 1 base and 0 bases, there was a span of 19 bases. CDR3 sequence: CASSQAKLGTPSSYEQYF. The CDR3 DNA sequence: TGTGCCAGCAGCCAAGCGAAGTTAGGGACCCCGAGCTCCTACGAGCAGTACTTC.

A remark on this clonotype: Given a much more abundant clone one base away, this may be a read error. The V and J genes are TRBV28 and TRBJ2-2, with no clear D. CDR1 and CDR2 (germline): MDHEN, SYDVKM. The CDR3 sequence is 13 residues long. CDR3 sequence reads: CVSTLANTGELFF. CDR3 in DNA: TGTGTCAGCACCCTGGCCAACACCGGGGAGCTGTTTTTT.

Many counts were recorded for this clonotype. The chain employs TRBV12-3 or TRBV12-4 and TRBJ2-1, with D unresolved. Trimming stripped 10 bases from V and 5 bases from J, with 9 bases between. This CDR3 is built from 11 residues. The CDR3 region has the DNA TGTGCCATCCTGGGAAACAATGAGCAGTTCTTC. Translated, it gives CAILGNNEQFF.

There are many counts of this clonotype. The rearrangement links TRBV18 to TRBJ2-1; TRBD2 aligns across 7 bases. Trimming removed 2 bases from V and 8 bases from J; junction bases left unmatched: 21. CDR1 and CDR2 from the germline V gene are KGHSH and LQKENI. The CDR3 is made up of 19 amino acids. The CDR3 here is CASSPNGLTSCTYWDEQFF. The CDR3 DNA sequence: TGTGCCAGCTCACCAAATGGACTGACTAGCTGTACCTACTGGGATGAGCAGTTCTTC.

For this clonotype: A much larger clone differs by one base, so this may be a read error. The rearrangement links TRBV19 to TRBJ1-5, with 7 nucleotides matching TRBD1. This CDR3 has 15 amino acids. Germline V CDR1 and CDR2: LNHDA, SQIVND (reference sequence). V lost 5 bases, J lost 2 bases, and 6 bases stayed unmatched. CDR3 loop: CASSAGGYGNQPQHF. CDR3 sequence (DNA): TGTGCCAGTAGTGCAGGGGGATATGGCAATCAGCCCCAGCATTTT.

This clonotype turned up a few times. The V call is TRBV5-4, the J call TRBJ2-7, with D tentatively TRBD2 (5 bases). Germline CDR1 SGHNT, CDR2 YYREEE (reference sequence). V was trimmed by 4 bases and J by 2 bases, leaving 16 bases between them. The CDR3 runs 15 residues. CDR3 protein: CASSQKKDGAYEQYF. CDR3 coding DNA: TGTGCCAGCAGCCAAAAGAAGGACGGGGCCTACGAGCAGTACTTC.

Many counts were recorded for this clonotype. The V and J genes are TRBV24-1 and TRBJ2-7; D may match TRBD1 or TRBD2 (5 bases each). Germline CDR1 KGHDR, CDR2 SFDVKD. With 4 bases removed from V and 3 bases from J, the gap between germline ends came to 6 bases. This CDR3 has 12 amino acids. The CDR3 region has the DNA TGTGCCACCAGTGAGAGGGGCTACGAGCAGTACTTC. This gives the protein CATSERGYEQYF.

The rearrangement joins TRBV4-3 to TRBJ2-7; 13 nucleotides align to TRBD2. V was pared by 1 base and J by 8 bases, with 2 bases of the junction left unmatched. This CDR3 region has 14 residues. CDR1 LGHNA and CDR2 YSLEER come from the germline V gene. The CDR3 DNA reads as TGCGCCAGCAGCCAAGGGACTAGCGGGAGTAAGCAGTACTTC. This translates into CASSQGTSGSKQYF.

This clonotype was recorded many times. This chain connects TRBV7-9 to TRBJ2-3; D not resolved. Germline V lookup: CDR1 SEHNR, CDR2 FQNEAQ (reference sequence). The V end lost 5 bases, the J end lost 0 bases, and 6 bases lay between the germline ends. CDR3 length: 13 residues. In DNA, the CDR3 is TGTGCCAGCAGCCGGAGCAGCACAGATACGCAGTATTTT. It specifies CASSRSSTDTQYF. The whole variable domain, filled in from reference TRBV7-9 and TRBJ2-3, reads DTGVSQNPRHKITKRGQNVTFRCDPISEHNRLYWYRQTLGQGPEFLTYFQNEAQLEKSRLLSDRFSAERPKGSFSTLEIQRTEQGDSAMYLCASSRSSTDTQYFGPGTRLTVL.

This clonotype was found many times. V usage is TRBV4-2 and J usage is TRBJ2-5; D remains unclear. The CDR3 runs to 15 residues. From germline, CDR1 is LGHNA and CDR2 YNFKEQ. Trimming took off 0 bases at V and 5 bases at J, with 13 bases between the two ends. For the CDR3, the DNA is TGTGCCAGCAGCCAAGACTTGAAGGGTATGGAGACCCAGTACTTC. Its translation is CASSQDLKGMETQYF.

This clonotype was recorded many times. The chain combines TRBV6-2 or TRBV6-3 with TRBJ1-2; TRBD1 matches at 9 bases. The CDR3 loop spans 14 amino acids. Per germline, CDR1 MNHEY and CDR2 SVGEGT. V lost 5 bases, J lost 7 bases, and 8 bases stayed unmatched. DNA of the CDR3: TGTGCCAGCAGTGCGTCCGGGACAGGGCGTGGCTACACCTTC. It specifies CASSASGTGRGYTF.

The chain combines TRBV24-1 with TRBJ2-1; TRBD1 is a possible D gene (6 bases). Germline CDR1 is KGHDR and CDR2 is SFDVKD. The CDR3 covers 16 residues. Trimming left V 0 bases short and J 3 bases short, with 11 bases between. The CDR3 nucleotides read TGTGCCACCAGTGATTTGAGTGGGGGACACTACAATGAGCAGTTCTTC. Translated: CATSDLSGGHYNEQFF.

The chain employs TRBV7-9 and TRBJ2-1; D ambiguous. CDR1 is SEHNR, CDR2 FQNEAQ, per germline (reference sequence). V was trimmed by 5 bases and J by 0 bases, leaving 8 bases between them. This CDR3 contains 14 residues. The CDR3 here is CASSQRYSYNEQFF. CDR3 in DNA: TGTGCCAGCAGCCAACGCTACTCCTACAATGAGCAGTTCTTC. Full variable domain (missing parts from reference TRBV7-9 and TRBJ2-1): DTGVSQNPRHKITKRGQNVTFRCDPISEHNRLYWYRQTLGQGPEFLTYFQNEAQLEKSRLLSDRFSAERPKGSFSTLEIQRTEQGDSAMYLCASSQRYSYNEQFFGPGTRLTVL.

The J gene is TRBJ2-7, the V gene TRBV20-1; no clear D gene. Trimming pared 1 base from V and 4 bases from J, leaving 17 bases between. From germline, CDR1 is DFQATT and CDR2 SNEGSKA (reference sequence). The CDR3 has 15 amino acids. The CDR3 DNA follows: TGCAGTGCTAGAGGTTCAAGCCCTGGATGGTACGAGCAGTACTTC. This encodes CSARGSSPGWYEQYF.

This clonotype was counted many times. The genes are TRBV12-3 or TRBV12-4 and TRBJ2-3; no reliable D call. This CDR3 is built from 14 residues. The V and J ends lost 7 bases and 1 base respectively, with 12 bases between them. The CDR3 sequence is CASMGRRRTDTQYF. As DNA, the CDR3 is TGTGCCAGCATGGGCCGGCGACGCACAGATACGCAGTATTTT.

This clonotype was counted at least ten times. The J gene is TRBJ2-7, the V gene TRBV28, with 13 bases identical to TRBD2. Germline trimming cut 11 bases from V and 5 bases from J; bases unmatched to any gene: 3. Germline lookup yields CDR1 MDHEN and CDR2 SYDVKM. The CDR3 consists of 12 residues. CDR3 amino acids: CAPGLAGDEQYF. The CDR3 DNA is TGTGCCCCCGGACTAGCGGGAGACGAGCAGTACTTC.

This clonotype was counted at least ten times. The rearrangement links TRBV4-3 to TRBJ2-7, with a tentative D call TRBD2 (5 bases). The CDR3 length is 15 residues. The V and J ends lost 4 bases and 6 bases respectively, with 19 bases between them. Germline CDR1 and CDR2: LGHNA and YSLEER. The CDR3 nucleotides read TGCGCCAGCAGCCCCCGACTGGGAGAATCGGGCGAGCAGTACTTC. It translates to CASSPRLGESGEQYF.

This clonotype was observed a handful of times. The chain joins TRBV4-2 to TRBJ2-2, with TRBD2 matching 8 bases. Per the germline V gene, CDR1 is LGHNA and CDR2 is YNFKEQ. The CDR3 is 15 amino acids. Germline trimming cut 2 bases from V and 6 bases from J; bases unmatched to any gene: 5. The CDR3 DNA follows: TGTGCCAGCAGCCAATGGCGGGAGGCCCCCGGGGAGCTGTTTTTT. Its protein product is CASSQWREAPGELFF.

The chain recombines TRBV4-1 with TRBJ2-1, with TRBD2 matching 11 bases. The V gene's germline CDR1 is MGHRA and CDR2 YSYEKL. J lost 5 bases, V lost 2 bases, and 2 bases had no gene match. CDR3 size: 15 residues. As DNA, the CDR3 is TGCGCCAGCAGCCAACGACTAGCGGGACACAATGAGCAGTTCTTC. It translates to CASSQRLAGHNEQFF.

This clonotype was recorded at least ten times. Here the CDR3 reads CAWSGGLAGSYEQYF. CDR3 bases: TGTGCCTGGAGCGGGGGGCTAGCGGGATCCTACGAGCAGTACTTC. V usage is TRBV30 and J usage is TRBJ2-7; 9 bases agree with TRBD2. The germline CDR1 and CDR2 sequences are GTSNPN and SVGIG (reference sequence). The CDR3 contains 15 residues. The ends lost 3 bases at V and 1 base at J; junction bases unmatched: 7.

In its sample, this clonotype was seen a few times. V is TRBV29-1 and J is TRBJ2-2; D is uncertain. Between the trimmed V and J ends, which lost 3 bases and 5 bases, there was a span of 7 bases. Germline lookup yields CDR1 SQVTM and CDR2 ANQGSEA. This CDR3 is 12 amino acids long. As DNA, the CDR3 is TGCAGCGTTGACCCCCGGACCGGGGAGCTGTTTTTT. Amino acids: CSVDPRTGELFF.

This clonotype was counted many times. V gene TRBV7-9 combines with J gene TRBJ2-2; D possibly corresponds to TRBD1 (6 bases). Germline values: CDR1 SEHNR, CDR2 FQNEAQ (reference sequence). V lost 3 bases and J lost 3, with 20 bases in between. CDR3 length: 18 amino acids. This CDR3 is CASSFLTGLIGDTGELFF. DNA for the CDR3: TGTGCCAGCAGCTTTCTTACAGGGTTGATAGGGGACACCGGGGAGCTGTTTTTT.